This T cell receptor (beta chain) is from a study of CD8 T cells in Susac syndrome. Random hexamers primed reverse transcription of about 0.5 to 1 ug RNA. The TCR beta CDR3 was amplified by immunoSEQ multiplex PCR across 54 Vbeta, 13 Jbeta. TCRdb reprocessed the immunoSEQ multiplex PCR reads via MiXCR and lists one record per CDR3 protein. The sample contains some 100,000 distinct CDR3 sequences, 80% to 95% of which appear only once. Broader study findings: The authors acknowledged that the study's TCR sequencing and HLA analysis involved relatively few individuals.

V lost 5 bases to trimming and J lost 5 bases, with 8 bases between them. Germline V CDR1 and CDR2: SGHTS, YDEGEE. This CDR3 has 12 amino acids. Sequencing of TCR beta, carried out with a high-throughput approach, was applied to CD8+ and CD4+ T cells from the blood. Negative isolation yielded the CD8+ and CD4+ T cells, while FACS enriched the TEMRA cells. Notes on this clonotype: No antigen is known for it.

The chain links TRBV5-8 to TRBJ2-4; D ambiguous. The sequenced material came from CD4+ T cells from PBMCs. The sequence came from a human donor in good health. CDR3 in DNA: TGTGCCAGCAGATTGAATGAAAACATTCAGTACTTC. This translates into CASRLNENIQYF. Variable domain in full (rest from reference TRBV5-8 and TRBJ2-4): EAGVTQSPTHLIKTRGQQATLRCSPISGHTSVYWYQQALGLGLQFLLWYDEGEERNRGNFPPRFSGRQFPNYSSELNVNALELEDSALYLCASRLNENIQYFGAGTRLSVL.